The 28 T cell receptor beta chains below all came from one sample that was sequenced in a study of beta chain features in type 1 diabetes. Study results and caveats: In all four CD4+ subsets, TCRB CDR3 length was significantly, moderately reduced in type 1 diabetes.

Every isolated RNA sample was fully reverse transcribed, so sequencing captured expressed TCRB transcripts. Clones were read by immunoSEQ multiplex PCR, and TCRdb kept only the in-frame ones, dropping some. The data contain around 340,000 clones, around 9% of them singletons. Antigens of these TCRs are unknown. Sequencing used central memory CD4+ T cells from blood. The receptors shown here come from a man under 40 with type 1 diabetes.

This clone was seen a few times. The chain has TRBV6-5 and TRBJ1-1, with D perhaps matching TRBD1 (5 bases). This CDR3 spans 11 amino acids. The germline V gene encodes CDR1 MNHEY and CDR2 SVGAGI. Between the trimmed V and J ends, which lost 8 bases and 6 bases, there was a span of 10 bases. CDR3 in amino acids: CASGQGAEAFF. As DNA, the CDR3 is TGTGCCAGCGGCCAGGGCGCTGAAGCTTTCTTT.

The table lists this clone with many counts. This sequence joins TRBV18 and TRBJ2-3; 9 nucleotides agree with TRBD1. J lost 3 bases, V lost 6 bases, and 4 bases had no gene match. Looked up from germline, CDR1 is KGHSH and CDR2 is LQKENI. The CDR3 contains 14 residues. CDR3 coding DNA: TGTGCCAGCTCGGACGACAGGGGGACAGATACGCAGTATTTT. Protein: CASSDDRGTDTQYF.

This clone was detected only a few times. The genes are TRBV13 and TRBJ2-6; 7 bases agree with TRBD1. Per the germline V gene, CDR1 is PRHDT and CDR2 is FYEKMQ (reference sequence). The CDR3 consists of 16 residues. V was clipped by 5 bases and J by 2 bases; unmatched bases: 6. The chain's CDR3 is CASSPQGGAGANVLTF. The CDR3 DNA reads TGTGCCAGCAGCCCCCAAGGGGGCGCTGGGGCCAACGTCCTGACTTTC.

This clone was picked up a small number of times. The rearrangement links TRBV7-9 to TRBJ2-5; TRBD2 aligns across 7 bases. Germline V gene data show CDR1 as SEHNR and CDR2 as FQNEAQ (reference sequence). J gave up 5 bases and V 3 bases, and 12 bases lay outside the gene matches. There are 16 residues in the CDR3. For the CDR3, the DNA is TGTGCCAGCAGCTTGGTTGGCGGGAGCCCGTGGGAGACCCAGTACTTC. Its protein product is CASSLVGGSPWETQYF.

This clone was seen more than once but under ten times. The chain recombines TRBV10-1 with TRBJ2-2; possibly TRBD1 or TRBD2 for D (6 bases each). Germline V gives CDR1 WNHNN, CDR2 SYGVQD (reference sequence). Between the trimmed V and J ends, which lost 3 bases and 7 bases, there was a span of 15 bases. The CDR3 is made up of 15 amino acids. In DNA form, the CDR3 reads TGCGCCAGCAGTGACGGGGGCAGGGTCGGCGGGGAGCTGTTTTTT. Its translation: CASSDGGRVGGELFF.

In DNA, the CDR3 is TGTGCCAGCAGCCAAGAAACCGCAGGGAGAACCAGAGGGGGCTACACCTTC. This encodes CASSQETAGRTRGGYTF. The chain combines TRBV14 with TRBJ1-2; D is possibly TRBD1 (5 bases). This CDR3 spans 17 amino acids. V was clipped by 0 bases and J by 8 bases, with 22 bases between them. The germline CDR1 and CDR2 sequences are SGHDN and FVKESK.

This chain connects TRBV29-1 to TRBJ2-7; tentatively, D is TRBD1 (6 bases). V lost 3 bases and J lost 5, with 11 bases in between. The CDR3 is 12 residues long. Germline loops: CDR1 SQVTM, CDR2 ANQGSEA. The DNA of the CDR3 is TGCAGCGTTGACCAGGGACAAGACGAGCAGTACTTC. This encodes CSVDQGQDEQYF.

The chain has TRBV6-6 and TRBJ2-5, with TRBD2 as a possible D gene (5 bases). V was trimmed by 8 bases and J by 2 bases, leaving 6 bases between them. Looked up from germline, CDR1 is MNHNY and CDR2 is SVGAGI (reference sequence). CDR3 length: 11 amino acids. CDR3 DNA: TGTGCCAGCCGGGAACAAGAGACCCAGTACTTC. Protein sequence: CASREQETQYF.

On this clone: Other nucleotide sequences from this sample produce the same CDR3. The J gene is TRBJ2-5, the V gene TRBV7-2, with D unclear. This CDR3 spans 13 amino acids. Germline CDR1 reads SGHTA; CDR2 reads FQGNSA. V lost 4 bases, J lost 0 bases, and 6 bases lay in between. The CDR3 sequence is CASSSRYQETQYF. The CDR3 nucleotides are TGTGCCAGCAGCTCCAGATACCAAGAGACCCAGTACTTC.

This clone was found a few times. This rearrangement joins TRBV28 to TRBJ1-5; possibly TRBD1 for D (5 bases). Looked up from germline, CDR1 is MDHEN and CDR2 is SYDVKM. V dropped 7 bases and J dropped 1 base, with 8 bases sitting between them. This CDR3 has 13 residues. This chain's CDR3 is CASTRQSNQPQHF. The CDR3 DNA reads as TGTGCCAGCACCCGACAGAGCAATCAGCCCCAGCATTTT.

The genes are TRBV7-9 and TRBJ1-2, with D possibly TRBD1 on 6 matching bases. Trimming stripped 7 bases from V and 4 bases from J, with 19 bases between. The CDR3 totals 15 residues. Looked up from germline, CDR1 is SEHNR and CDR2 is FQNEAQ (reference sequence). The chain's CDR3 is CASTPSQGVTYGYTF. The CDR3 DNA is TGTGCCAGCACCCCTTCACAGGGAGTTACCTATGGCTACACCTTC.

The V and J genes are TRBV7-8 and TRBJ1-2; no firm D call. The length of the CDR3 is 13 residues. Per germline, CDR1 SGHVS and CDR2 FQNEAQ. The ends were cut back, 2 bases at V and 1 base at J, with 5 bases in the middle. The DNA for the CDR3 is TGTGCCAGCAGCTTACCCAGTAACTATGGCTACACCTTC. The encoded protein is CASSLPSNYGYTF.

The DNA for the CDR3 is TGTGCCAGCAGCTCCACAACAGGGGTTTACAATGAGCAGTTCTTC. Translated: CASSSTTGVYNEQFF. The chain employs TRBV5-6 and TRBJ2-1, with 7 bases that match TRBD1. CDR1 and CDR2 from the germline V gene are SGHDT and YYEEEE. The J segment lost 4 bases and the V segment lost 3 bases, leaving 7 bases of the junction unmatched. The CDR3 is 15 residues long.

This clone came up a few times. The chain carries TRBV7-2 and TRBJ2-3, with 7 bases fitting TRBD1. Losses at the gene ends were 5 bases for V and 5 bases for J; bases not matched to a gene: 7. The CDR3 runs 14 residues. Germline lookup yields CDR1 SGHTA and CDR2 FQGNSA. The CDR3 loop reads CASSRQGWVDTQYF. The CDR3 nucleotides are TGTGCCAGCAGCCGACAGGGCTGGGTAGATACGCAGTATTTT. Filled out from reference TRBV7-2 and TRBJ2-3, the complete variable domain reads GAGVSQSPSNKVTEKGKDVELRCDPISGHTALYWYRQSLGQGLEFLIYFQGNSAPDKSGLPSDRFSAERTGGSVSTLTIQRTQQEDSAVYLCASSRQGWVDTQYFGPGTRLTVL.

J is TRBJ2-3 and V is TRBV28; D unclear. The germline V gene encodes CDR1 MDHEN and CDR2 SYDVKM. V was cut by 6 bases and J by 7 bases, with 14 bases left in between. This CDR3 spans 13 amino acids. The CDR3 loop reads CASRSSDTNTQYF. The CDR3 DNA follows: TGTGCCAGCAGATCCTCAGACACGAATACGCAGTATTTT.

The chain couples TRBV19 to TRBJ2-2, with a tentative D call TRBD2 (5 bases). CDR1 is LNHDA, CDR2 SQIVND, per germline (reference sequence). CDR3 size: 13 residues. Trimming pared 5 bases from V and 4 bases from J, leaving 8 bases between. DNA of the CDR3: TGTGCCAGTAGTGTCGGAGGCACCGGGGAGCTGTTTTTT. Protein: CASSVGGTGELFF. Full variable domain (missing parts from reference TRBV19 and TRBJ2-2): DGGITQSPKYLFRKEGQNVTLSCEQNLNHDAMYWYRQDPGQGLRLIYYSQIVNDFQKGDIAEGYSVSREKKESFPLTVTSAQKNPTAFYLCASSVGGTGELFFGEGSRLTVL.

The chain employs TRBV29-1 and TRBJ1-2; TRBD1 matches 8 bases. CDR1 and CDR2 from the germline V gene are SQVTM and ANQGSEA. V trimming: 8 bases; J trimming: 4 bases; junction bases outside the gene matches: 12. This CDR3 has 14 amino acids. The CDR3 protein is CSCLPDRVGYGYTF. The DNA of the CDR3 is TGCAGCTGCCTACCGGACAGGGTTGGCTATGGCTACACCTTC.

CDR3 sequence (DNA): TGTGCCAGCAGCCCGGAGGGGGGACTAGCGGGGGATACGCAGTATTTT. This encodes CASSPEGGLAGDTQYF. The V gene is TRBV7-2, the J gene TRBJ2-3, with 13 bases that match TRBD2. CDR3 size: 16 residues. V lost 5 bases to trimming and J lost 6 bases; unmatched junction nucleotides: 8. The germline gives CDR1 SGHTA, CDR2 FQGNSA.

This chain joins TRBV5-4 and TRBJ2-7; 12 bases map to TRBD1. The germline V gene has CDR1 SGHNT and CDR2 YYREEE (reference sequence). This CDR3 has 15 residues. The trim removed 1 base at V and 5 bases at J, leaving 4 bases unmatched. The CDR3 sequence is CASSLWGTGGHEQYF. CDR3 DNA sequence: TGTGCCAGCAGCTTGTGGGGGACAGGGGGCCACGAGCAGTACTTC.

This clone showed up many times. The V call is TRBV7-9, the J call TRBJ2-1; weak D call: TRBD2 (6 bases). CDR3 size: 12 residues. CDR1 and CDR2 from the germline V gene are SEHNR and FQNEAQ (reference sequence). V was clipped by 2 bases and J by 9 bases, with 8 bases between them. Written as DNA, the CDR3 is TGTGCCAGCAGCTTATCGCGGGGTGAGCAGTTCTTC. Protein sequence: CASSLSRGEQFF.

The table lists this clone with a few counts. The chain has TRBV6-4 and TRBJ2-2; D remains unclear. Looked up from germline, CDR1 is MRHNA and CDR2 is SNTAGT. The CDR3 is 13 amino acids. Trimming removed 7 bases from V and 0 bases from J, with 6 bases in between. This chain's CDR3 is CASKKTNTGELFF. CDR3 nucleotides: TGTGCCAGCAAGAAGACGAACACCGGGGAGCTGTTTTTT.

This clone was detected only a few times. J is TRBJ1-1 and V is TRBV28, with D uncertain. CDR1 is MDHEN and CDR2 is SYDVKM in the germline V gene. V lost 8 bases and J lost 0, with 7 bases in between. This CDR3 contains 12 residues. This CDR3 is CASGLLNTEAFF. CDR3 DNA: TGTGCCAGCGGCCTACTGAACACTGAAGCTTTCTTT.

This clone was detected ten times or more. This chain uses TRBV28 with TRBJ1-6; 9 bases align to TRBD1. This CDR3 region has 17 residues. Germline lookup yields CDR1 MDHEN and CDR2 SYDVKM. J lost 9 bases, V lost 2 bases, and 11 bases had no gene match. CDR3 sequence: CASSLLSGQGSGSPLHF. The DNA of the CDR3 is TGTGCCAGCAGTTTACTCTCGGGACAGGGAAGCGGTTCACCCCTCCACTTT.

The chain combines TRBV4-3 with TRBJ2-3; D uncertain. The CDR3 runs 14 residues. Germline CDR1 is LGHNA and CDR2 is YSLEER. Between the trimmed V and J ends, which lost 3 bases and 6 bases, there was a span of 13 bases. The CDR3 DNA follows: TGCGCCAGCAGCCAGTATTCGGGTCGGGATACGCAGTATTTT. Protein: CASSQYSGRDTQYF.

This clone was found once. The rearrangement uses TRBV6-1 and TRBJ2-4, with D perhaps matching TRBD2 (5 bases). Germline V gives CDR1 MNHNS, CDR2 SASEGT. CDR3 length: 15 amino acids. V lost 10 bases and J 0 bases, leaving 16 bases between the germline ends. This CDR3 is CATRYRGVAKNIQYF. The CDR3 coding sequence is TGTGCCACCAGGTACCGGGGAGTAGCCAAAAACATTCAGTACTTC.

This clone has a handful of counts. The gene calls are TRBV6-5 and TRBJ1-5; D is possibly TRBD1 (6 bases). The CDR3 sequence is 13 residues long. V lost 4 bases and J lost 4, with 8 bases in between. CDR1 and CDR2 from the germline V gene are MNHEY and SVGAGI. The CDR3 coding sequence is TGTGCCAGCAGTTCACAGGGAAATCAGCCCCAGCATTTT. It is translated as CASSSQGNQPQHF.

This clone was observed a handful of times. The rearrangement uses TRBV19 and TRBJ2-1, with 10 bases that match TRBD2. V was pared by 7 bases and J by 4 bases, with 7 bases of the junction left unmatched. Looked up from germline, CDR1 is LNHDA and CDR2 is SQIVND (reference sequence). CDR3 size: 15 residues. The CDR3 DNA reads TGTGCCAGTAACACCCTAGCGGGGGTTTACAATGAGCAGTTCTTC. Protein product: CASNTLAGVYNEQFF.

This clone was counted ten times or more. The V gene is TRBV5-1, the J gene TRBJ2-7, with unresolved D. Germline V gene data show CDR1 as SGHRS and CDR2 as YFSETQ. The CDR3 totals 14 residues. Trimming took off 0 bases at V and 3 bases at J, with 10 bases between the two ends. CDR3 nucleotide sequence: TGCGCCAGCAGCTTGGATCCGGGTAACTACGAGCAGTACTTC. This sequence encodes CASSLDPGNYEQYF.